These 30 T cell receptor beta chains share one sample of origin, sequenced in a study of T cells in Graves' hyperthyroidism and ophthalmopathy. RNA transcripts provided the source from which TCR beta CDR3 regions were amplified. The study used the HTBI primer set for a first-round RT-PCR of the TCR CDR3. Via MiXCR, TCRdb re-called the multiplex PCR reads, giving one row per CDR3 protein. The sample lists approximately 720,000 distinct CDR3 sequences; around 19% were seen once. The sample was blood. The receptors here all came from a woman aged 50 to 60 with Graves' hyperthyroidism that later progressed to Graves' ophthalmopathy.

This clonotype has at least ten counts. This chain connects TRBV30 to TRBJ2-1; D ambiguous. This CDR3 spans 13 amino acids. CDR1 and CDR2 from the germline V gene are GTSNPN and SVGIG (reference sequence). Deletions cut 8 bases from V and 1 base from J, with 12 bases between. The CDR3 DNA sequence: TGTGCCGCCCGCCGGGTGTCCTACAATGAGCAGTTCTTC. Its translation is CAARRVSYNEQFF.

This clonotype was seen ten or more times. The rearrangement uses TRBV27 and TRBJ1-2; D call uncertain. Trimming cost V 4 bases and J 3 bases, with 15 bases left between them. Per the germline V gene, CDR1 is MNHEY and CDR2 is SMNVEV (reference sequence). CDR3 length: 15 amino acids. CDR3 region: CASSSADGFYYGYTF. The CDR3 coding sequence is TGTGCCAGCAGTTCCGCGGACGGATTCTACTATGGCTACACCTTC.

This clonotype has ten or more counts. The chain carries TRBV6-8 and TRBJ1-1; no reliable D call. CDR3 length: 14 residues. V lost 3 bases and J lost 1, with 9 bases in between. Germline CDR1 reads MNHGY; CDR2 reads SAAAGT. CDR3 bases: TGTGCCAGCAGTTATTTGAGCGGGAACACTGAAGCTTTCTTT. Its protein product is CASSYLSGNTEAFF.

This clonotype was counted many times. The CDR3 sequence is CASSTNTGELFF. In DNA form, the CDR3 reads TGTGCCAGCAGCACGAACACCGGGGAGCTGTTTTTT. V gene TRBV7-9 combines with J gene TRBJ2-2; D is ambiguous. Germline CDR1 SEHNR, CDR2 FQNEAQ (reference sequence). V gave up 5 bases and J gave up 0 bases, with 1 base separating them. The CDR3 is 12 residues long.

This clonotype occurred many times. The chain employs TRBV20-1 and TRBJ1-1; D gene unclear. This CDR3 region has 10 residues. Trimming shortened V by 3 bases and J by 4 bases, and 3 bases separated the two germline ends. The germline V gene has CDR1 DFQATT and CDR2 SNEGSKA (reference sequence). The CDR3 sequence: CSARSTEAFF. Here the CDR3 DNA reads TGCAGTGCTAGGTCCACTGAAGCTTTCTTT.

The rearrangement links TRBV7-6 to TRBJ2-1; D not certain. The CDR3 is 12 residues long. Germline V gene data show CDR1 as SGHVS and CDR2 as FNYEAQ. This CDR3 is CATNLGDGEQFF. For the CDR3, the DNA is TGTGCTACCAACCTTGGGGATGGTGAGCAGTTCTTC.

The chain links TRBV7-9 to TRBJ1-6; the match to TRBD1 covers 7 bases. From germline, CDR1 is SEHNR and CDR2 FQNEAQ (reference sequence). After removal of 5 bases from V and 9 bases from J, the junction contained 13 bases not matched to a gene. The CDR3 runs 16 residues. The CDR3 coding sequence is TGTGCCAGCAGCCACGGTGCGGGGGACAGTTTTTCACCCCTCCACTTT. Translation gives CASSHGAGDSFSPLHF.

The V gene is TRBV3-1, the J gene TRBJ1-4; 8 nucleotides agree with TRBD1. Germline V gene data show CDR1 as LGHDT and CDR2 as YNNKEL (reference sequence). V gave up 5 bases and J gave up 5 bases; unmatched junction bases: 4. The CDR3 length is 14 residues. CDR3 region: CASSTRQGNEKLFF. The DNA for the CDR3 is TGTGCCAGCAGCACCCGACAGGGGAATGAAAAACTGTTTTTT. The whole variable domain, remainder taken from reference TRBV3-1 and TRBJ1-4, is DTAVSQTPKYLVTQMGNDKSIKCEQNLGHDTMYWYKQDSKKFLKIMFSYNNKELIINETVPNRFSPKSPDKAHLNLHINSLELGDSAVYFCASSTRQGNEKLFFGSGTQLSVL.

In this sample, this clonotype turned up a few times. Here the CDR3 reads CSARGAGVNIQYF. The DNA for the CDR3 is TGCAGTGCGCGGGGGGCAGGGGTGAACATTCAGTACTTC. The gene calls are TRBV20-1 and TRBJ2-4; 8 nucleotides line up with TRBD2. Germline lookup yields CDR1 DFQATT and CDR2 SNEGSKA (reference sequence). This CDR3 is built from 13 residues. Trimming at V came to 6 bases and at J to 7 bases, leaving 8 bases not matched to a gene.

The chain combines TRBV5-1 with TRBJ2-1, with a possible D match to TRBD2 (6 bases). The CDR3 covers 14 residues. V lost 7 bases and J lost 4, with 15 bases in between. Germline V CDR1 and CDR2: SGHRS, YFSETQ. The CDR3 sequence is CASGLGGGYNEQFF. In nucleotides, the CDR3 is TGCGCCAGCGGGCTTGGGGGAGGTTACAATGAGCAGTTCTTC.

This clonotype was found once. V is TRBV29-1 and J is TRBJ2-1, with D uncertain. Trimming took 0 bases from V and 0 from J, leaving 9 bases between them. The CDR3 has 15 residues. Germline CDR1 is SQVTM and CDR2 is ANQGSEA. The DNA for the CDR3 is TGCAGCGTTGAAGAAACCCCGGGCTCCTACAATGAGCAGTTCTTC. This codes for CSVEETPGSYNEQFF.

This clonotype appeared once. A much bigger clone sits one base away, suggesting this may be a read error. The chain combines TRBV3-1 with TRBJ2-1; TRBD1 is a possible D gene (7 bases). This CDR3 contains 15 residues. The germline V gene encodes CDR1 LGHDT and CDR2 YNNKEL (reference sequence). Trimming cost V 4 bases and J 8 bases, with 18 bases left between them. The CDR3 bases are TGTGCCAGCAGCCGGGGTGCAGGGGGGTACGATGAGCAGTTCTTC. This gives the protein CASSRGAGGYDEQFF.

The V call is TRBV12-3 or TRBV12-4, the J call TRBJ2-1; D may be TRBD2 (7 bases). CDR3 length: 14 residues. The V and J ends lost 1 base and 9 bases respectively, with 13 bases between them. The CDR3 here is CASSLEGGGGEQFF. Written as DNA, the CDR3 is TGTGCCAGCAGTTTAGAGGGAGGGGGGGGTGAGCAGTTCTTC.

The chain uses TRBV2 and TRBJ1-1; TRBD1 might be the D (5 bases). V was clipped by 1 base and J by 10 bases, with 19 bases between them. The CDR3 is 15 amino acids. Germline V gene sequence: CDR1 SNHLY, CDR2 FYNNEI. CDR3 DNA: TGTGCCAGCAGTGAAGAGCGGGGCAGGATGGAAGGAGCTTTCTTT. This sequence encodes CASSEERGRMEGAFF. The complete variable domain, with remaining parts taken from reference TRBV2 and TRBJ1-1, reads EPEVTQTPSHQVTQMGQEVILRCVPISNHLYFYWYRQILGQKVEFLVSFYNNEISEKSEIFDDQFSVERPDGSNFTLKIRSTKLEDSAMYFCASSEERGRMEGAFFGQGTRLTVV.

The genes are TRBV7-3 and TRBJ1-2, with TRBD1 as a possible D gene (5 bases). This CDR3 spans 16 amino acids. Trimming stripped 5 bases from V and 4 bases from J, with 20 bases between. The germline gives CDR1 SGHTA, CDR2 FQGTGA. The CDR3 sequence: CASSPSAGRATYGYTF. For the CDR3, the DNA is TGTGCCAGCAGCCCAAGCGCGGGCAGGGCGACCTATGGCTACACCTTC.

This rearrangement joins TRBV2 to TRBJ1-2; 10 nucleotides match TRBD1. V was clipped by 6 bases and J by 8 bases; unmatched bases: 6. The CDR3 length is 13 residues. CDR1 is SNHLY and CDR2 is FYNNEI in the germline V gene. The CDR3 loop is CASRGDRGNGYTF. CDR3 in DNA: TGTGCCAGCAGGGGGGACAGGGGAAACGGCTACACCTTC.

This clonotype was counted a few times. This sequence joins TRBV5-1 and TRBJ2-7; possibly TRBD1 or TRBD2 for D (5 bases each). CDR3 size: 15 residues. The ends were cut back, 4 bases at V and 0 bases at J, with 14 bases in the middle. In germline, CDR1 is SGHRS, CDR2 YFSETQ. The DNA of the CDR3 is TGCGCCAGCAGCGACCGGGACCGTAACTCCTACGAGCAGTACTTC. This gives the protein CASSDRDRNSYEQYF. Using reference TRBV5-1 and TRBJ2-7 for the parts outside the CDR3, the full variable domain is KAGVTQTPRYLIKTRGQQVTLSCSPISGHRSVSWYQQTPGQGLQFLFEYFSETQRNKGNFPGRFSGRQFSNSRSEMNVSTLELGDSALYLCASSDRDRNSYEQYFGPGTRLTVT.

V usage is TRBV20-1 and J usage is TRBJ1-6; D uncertain. V was clipped by 3 bases and J by 0 bases, with 9 bases between them. Germline V gene sequence: CDR1 DFQATT, CDR2 SNEGSKA (reference sequence). The CDR3 totals 15 residues. DNA for the CDR3: TGCAGTGCTAGGAACAGAACCTCCTATAATTCACCCCTCCACTTT. Residues: CSARNRTSYNSPLHF.

This clonotype was seen a few times. The chain couples TRBV20-1 to TRBJ2-3; 8 bases are shared with TRBD2. In germline, CDR1 is DFQATT, CDR2 SNEGSKA (reference sequence). The CDR3 contains 15 residues. V shed 6 bases and J 4 bases; nucleotides not matched to a gene: 12. The CDR3 bases are TGCAGTGCCCGAAAGGCGGGGGGCCGATCAGATACGCAGTATTTT. Its protein is CSARKAGGRSDTQYF.

The chain recombines TRBV5-5 with TRBJ1-2, with D possibly being TRBD1 (5 bases). Germline CDR1 is SGHKS and CDR2 is YYEKEE (reference sequence). This CDR3 has 14 residues. V was trimmed by 4 bases and J by 2 bases, leaving 12 bases between them. Here the CDR3 reads CASSGSWGNYGYTF. CDR3 nucleotide sequence: TGTGCCAGCAGCGGATCTTGGGGGAACTATGGCTACACCTTC.

V gene TRBV15 combines with J gene TRBJ2-7; D ambiguous. This CDR3 contains 11 residues. Germline V gene lookup returns CDR1 LNHNV and CDR2 YYDKDF (reference sequence). V was trimmed by 10 bases and J by 4 bases, leaving 11 bases between them. The CDR3 DNA reads TGTGCCATCGGATTGGGGTACGAGCAGTACTTC. Protein sequence: CAIGLGYEQYF. Full variable domain (outside the CDR3, taken from reference TRBV15 and TRBJ2-7): DAMVIQNPRYQVTQFGKPVTLSCSQTLNHNVMYWYQQKSSQAPKLLFHYYDKDFNNEADTPDNFQSRRPNTSFCFLDIRSPGLGDTAMYLCAIGLGYEQYFGPGTRLTVT.

CDR3 sequence (DNA): TGCAGTGCTAGAGATAAGAGGCGGGGGGAGACCCAGTACTTC. It is translated as CSARDKRRGETQYF. The chain is built from TRBV20-1 and TRBJ2-5; 7 nucleotides match TRBD2. J gave up 5 bases and V 0 bases, and 6 bases lay outside the gene matches. In germline, CDR1 is DFQATT, CDR2 SNEGSKA (reference sequence). The CDR3 is 14 residues long.

This clonotype was detected many times. The chain is built from TRBV9 and TRBJ2-7, with 7 bases lining up with TRBD2. CDR1 is SGDLS, CDR2 YYNGEE, per germline. The CDR3 sequence is 14 residues long. V was pared by 4 bases and J by 5 bases, with 9 bases of the junction left unmatched. DNA of the CDR3: TGTGCCAGCAGCCCATTAGGACTAGGGGACGAGCAGTACTTC. Its protein is CASSPLGLGDEQYF.

The gene calls are TRBV5-1 and TRBJ1-1; D gene uncertain. The V gene lost 2 bases and the J gene lost 0 bases, with 11 bases spanning the gap. The V gene's germline CDR1 is SGHRS and CDR2 YFSETQ. The CDR3 is 15 amino acids. CDR3 sequence: CASSFSRELNTEAFF. CDR3 DNA: TGCGCCAGCAGCTTCTCCCGGGAACTGAACACTGAAGCTTTCTTT.

The rearrangement links TRBV5-1 to TRBJ1-3, with unresolved D. The V end lost 0 bases, the J end lost 2 bases, and 6 bases lay between the germline ends. Germline CDR1 and CDR2: SGHRS and YFSETQ. This CDR3 is built from 14 residues. The CDR3 sequence is CASSLDATGNTIYF. The DNA for the CDR3 is TGCGCCAGCAGCTTGGACGCCACTGGAAACACCATATATTTT.

V and J are TRBV4-1 and TRBJ2-1; 9 bases are shared with TRBD2. CDR1 and CDR2 from the germline V gene are MGHRA and YSYEKL. V trimming: 4 bases; J trimming: 0 bases; junction bases outside the gene matches: 7. CDR3 length equals 17 residues. The DNA for the CDR3 is TGCGCCAGCAGCCGAAAAAGCGGGGGGAGCTCCTACAATGAGCAGTTCTTC. Translation: CASSRKSGGSSYNEQFF.

The chain links TRBV4-1 to TRBJ2-3; 8 nucleotides match TRBD2. With 1 base clipped from V and 4 bases from J, the junction kept 1 base outside the gene matches. CDR1 and CDR2 from the germline V gene are MGHRA and YSYEKL. This CDR3 is built from 14 residues. The DNA for the CDR3 is TGCGCCAGCAGCCAAGCAGCGGGGGCAGATACGCAGTATTTT. Its protein is CASSQAAGADTQYF.

Here the CDR3 reads CASSVGQSNGYTF. The CDR3 DNA reads TGTGCCAGCAGCGTAGGACAGTCCAATGGCTACACCTTC. The rearrangement joins TRBV9 to TRBJ1-2, with D possibly matching TRBD1 (5 bases). Germline V gene sequence: CDR1 SGDLS, CDR2 YYNGEE. CDR3 length: 13 residues. V lost 0 bases to trimming and J lost 6 bases, with 9 bases between them. Together with reference TRBV9 and TRBJ1-2, the CDR3 gives the full variable domain: DSGVTQTPKHLITATGQRVTLRCSPRSGDLSVYWYQQSLDQGLQFLIQYYNGEERAKGNILERFSAQQFPDLHSELNLSSLELGDSALYFCASSVGQSNGYTFGSGTRLTVV.

J is TRBJ1-2 and V is TRBV6-2 or TRBV6-3; D gene uncertain. CDR3 length: 12 residues. The ends were cut back, 7 bases at V and 6 bases at J, with 12 bases in the middle. CDR1 and CDR2 from the germline V gene are MNHEY and SVGEGT. The CDR3 reads CASTTVSDGYTF. The CDR3 region has the DNA TGTGCCAGCACTACAGTTTCGGATGGCTACACCTTC.

This clonotype was observed a few times. This chain connects TRBV7-6 to TRBJ1-3, with 11 bases lining up with TRBD1. The junction had 7 bases not matched to a gene; V was cut back by 5 bases and J by 4 bases. The CDR3 sequence is 16 residues long. The germline gives CDR1 SGHVS, CDR2 FNYEAQ. In nucleotides, the CDR3 is TGTGCCAGCAGCGATGGACAGGGGGCAAGGGGAAACACCATATATTTT. As protein: CASSDGQGARGNTIYF.